Below are 30 T cell receptor beta chains sequenced from a single sample in a study of PD-1 blockade in classical Hodgkin lymphoma. Each patient experienced a relapse that followed autologous stem cell transplantation, and brentuximab vedotin exposure varied. Using immunoSEQ multiplex PCR, the repertoire was profiled, and TCRdb retains in-frame clones only, with some absent. The sample has 30,000 to 45,000 clones; around 87% are singletons. The material sequenced was peripheral blood mononuclear cells (PBMCs), taken at baseline. All receptors come from a human donor with classical Hodgkin lymphoma.

The chain recombines TRBV6-5 with TRBJ2-7; no clear D. Trimming took off 9 bases at V and 0 bases at J, with 6 bases between the two ends. The CDR3 is 11 residues long. Germline assignment: CDR1 MNHEY and CDR2 SVGAGI. The CDR3 protein is CASGFSYEQYF. DNA of the CDR3: TGTGCCAGTGGATTCTCCTACGAGCAGTACTTC.

As for this clone: At one end the junction does not follow the germline gene, possibly because of a read error. The chain joins TRBV7-7 to TRBJ2-3; no firm D call. The germline CDR1 and CDR2 sequences are SSHAT and FNYEAQ (reference sequence). The CDR3 has 13 amino acids. The CDR3 DNA is TGTGCTAGCAGCTTATTGAGGACAGATACGCAGTATTTT. It encodes CASSLLRTDTQYF. Combining the CDR3 with reference TRBV7-7 and TRBJ2-3 gives the whole variable domain GAGVSQSPRYKVTKRGQDVTLRCDPISSHATLYWYQQALGQGPEFLTYFNYEAQPDKSGLPSDRFSAERPEGSISTLTIQRTEQRDSAMYRCASSLLRTDTQYFGPGTRLTVL.

The gene calls are TRBV6-5 and TRBJ1-6; TRBD1 matches at 11 bases. The CDR3 runs to 16 residues. CDR1 and CDR2 from the germline V gene are MNHEY and SVGAGI. With 0 bases clipped from V and 8 bases from J, the junction kept 3 bases outside the gene matches. The CDR3 spells CASSYSGQGGYSPLHF. The CDR3 bases are TGTGCCAGCAGTTACTCGGGACAGGGGGGATATTCACCCCTCCACTTT.

There are a few counts of this clone. The chain is built from TRBV5-4 and TRBJ2-3; 11 bases map to TRBD2. Germline CDR1 is SGHNT and CDR2 is YYREEE (reference sequence). With 3 bases clipped from V and 2 bases from J, the junction kept 5 bases outside the gene matches. The CDR3 is 16 amino acids. CDR3 DNA sequence: TGTGCCAGCAGCTCTGGGACTAGCGGAACCACAGATACGCAGTATTTT. Amino acids: CASSSGTSGTTDTQYF.

The V gene is TRBV10-3, the J gene TRBJ1-4; TRBD1 matches 10 bases. Germline V gene sequence: CDR1 ENHRY, CDR2 SYGVKD. The CDR3 totals 15 residues. The ends lost 5 bases at V and 8 bases at J; junction bases unmatched: 8. The CDR3 DNA sequence: TGTGCCATCAGTAAGGACAGGGGGGGAAACGAAAAACTGTTTTTT. Translating it yields CAISKDRGGNEKLFF.

The chain couples TRBV5-6 to TRBJ1-1; D not certain. Between the trimmed V and J ends, which lost 1 base and 4 bases, there was a span of 11 bases. There are 14 residues in the CDR3. Germline assignment: CDR1 SGHDT and CDR2 YYEEEE. CDR3 residues: CASSLWSGSTEAFF. The CDR3 DNA is TGTGCCAGCAGCTTGTGGTCGGGGAGCACTGAAGCTTTCTTT. Supplemented by reference TRBV5-6 and TRBJ1-1, the full variable domain reads DAGVTQSPTHLIKTRGQQVTLRCSPKSGHDTVSWYQQALGQGPQFIFQYYEEEERQRGNFPDRFSGHQFPNYSSELNVNALLLGDSALYLCASSLWSGSTEAFFGQGTRLTVV.

V is TRBV28 and J is TRBJ2-7; D not resolved. In germline, CDR1 is MDHEN, CDR2 SYDVKM. The CDR3 runs to 13 residues. The germline V and J ends were trimmed by 8 bases and 3 bases, with 14 bases remaining between them. CDR3 region: CASGRVPHYEQYF. The CDR3, as DNA: TGTGCCAGCGGTAGGGTACCCCACTACGAGCAGTACTTC.

V and J are TRBV6-9 and TRBJ2-3, with a possible D match to TRBD1 (5 bases). The CDR3 extends over 15 amino acids. Per the germline V gene, CDR1 is MNHGY and CDR2 is SVAAGI. V lost 3 bases and J 0 bases, leaving 10 bases between the germline ends. CDR3 loop: CASSYRVYSTDTQYF. CDR3 nucleotide sequence: TGTGCCAGCAGTTACAGGGTTTATAGCACAGATACGCAGTATTTT.

As regards this clone: An end of the junction does not agree with germline; a read error may underlie this. The V call is TRBV19, the J call TRBJ2-2; D unresolved. This CDR3 contains 13 residues. Germline V gene lookup returns CDR1 LNHDA and CDR2 SQIVND (reference sequence). CDR3 region: CAGSTQVAGELFF. CDR3 nucleotides: TGTGCCGGTAGTACCCAGGTAGCCGGGGAGCTGTTTTTT.

The chain carries TRBV5-8 and TRBJ2-5; D could derive from TRBD1 or TRBD2 (5 bases each). The CDR3 covers 15 residues. Germline lookup yields CDR1 SGHTS and CDR2 YDEGEE. The V and J ends lost 0 bases and 5 bases respectively, with 14 bases between them. The CDR3 loop is CASSLAGAGSETQYF. CDR3 coding DNA: TGTGCCAGCAGCTTGGCCGGGGCAGGGAGTGAGACCCAGTACTTC.

This sequence joins TRBV18 and TRBJ2-5; possible D gene TRBD1, 5 bases. Germline V gene data show CDR1 as KGHSH and CDR2 as LQKENI. Trimming took 2 bases from V and 2 from J, leaving 6 bases between them. The CDR3 has 13 residues. For the CDR3, the DNA is TGTGCCAGCTCACCAGACAGACAAGAGACCCAGTACTTC. This codes for CASSPDRQETQYF. The full variable domain, rest sourced from reference TRBV18 and TRBJ2-5, is NAGVMQNPRHLVRRRGQEARLRCSPMKGHSHVYWYRQLPEEGLKFMVYLQKENIIDESGMPKERFSAEFPKEGPSILRIQQVVRGDSAAYFCASSPDRQETQYFGPGTRLLVL.

The chain links TRBV7-2 to TRBJ1-1; 9 positions agree with TRBD1. With 3 bases clipped from V and 4 bases from J, the junction kept 6 bases outside the gene matches. The germline V gene has CDR1 SGHTA and CDR2 FQGNSA. The CDR3 is made up of 15 amino acids. The CDR3 DNA reads as TGTGCCAGCAGCTTGGGGGACAGGGTAGGCACTGAAGCTTTCTTT. It yields the protein CASSLGDRVGTEAFF.

The gene calls are TRBV9 and TRBJ2-3; D is unresolved. The germline V gene encodes CDR1 SGDLS and CDR2 YYNGEE. V gave up 0 bases and J gave up 5 bases, with 10 bases separating them. The CDR3 loop spans 14 amino acids. CDR3 nucleotides: TGTGCCAGCAGCGTAGTGCGCTTCGGAGATACGCAGTATTTT. It specifies CASSVVRFGDTQYF.

The chain employs TRBV7-2 and TRBJ1-6, with 8 bases that match TRBD1. CDR3 length equals 13 residues. V dropped 4 bases and J dropped 10; count of bases not matched to a gene: 3. In germline, CDR1 is SGHTA, CDR2 FQGNSA. This CDR3 reads CASSSDRVSPLHF. For the CDR3, the DNA is TGTGCCAGCAGCTCGGACAGGGTCTCACCCCTCCACTTT.

This chain uses TRBV5-1 with TRBJ2-7; TRBD1 aligns across 11 bases. V dropped 0 bases and J dropped 4; count of bases not matched to a gene: 6. CDR3 length: 16 residues. CDR1 is SGHRS and CDR2 is YFSETQ in the germline V gene. In DNA form, the CDR3 reads TGCGCCAGCAGCTTGGGTGGGACAGGGGGAATGTACGAGCAGTACTTC. Its translation: CASSLGGTGGMYEQYF.

The chain carries TRBV4-3 and TRBJ2-7; tentative D call: TRBD1 (6 bases). This CDR3 has 16 residues. The V end lost 0 bases, the J end lost 2 bases, and 14 bases lay between the germline ends. Germline CDR1 reads LGHNA; CDR2 reads YSLEER. For the CDR3, the DNA is TGCGCCAGCAGCCAAGACCCAATCACAGGGACCTACGAGCAGTACTTC. Residues: CASSQDPITGTYEQYF.

In this sample, this clone turned up once. The rearrangement links TRBV11-2 to TRBJ2-7; 7 bases match TRBD1. Germline V gives CDR1 SGHAT, CDR2 FQNNGV. This CDR3 comprises 15 residues. Trimming removed 6 bases from V and 0 bases from J; junction bases left unmatched: 8. The CDR3 spells CASSFTTGHSYEQYF. As DNA, the CDR3 is TGTGCCAGCAGTTTCACGACAGGGCACTCCTACGAGCAGTACTTC.

This sequence joins TRBV19 and TRBJ1-5; the D gene is possibly TRBD1 (5 bases). CDR3 length: 15 residues. The germline V gene encodes CDR1 LNHDA and CDR2 SQIVND (reference sequence). V was cut by 6 bases and J by 0 bases, with 12 bases left in between. The CDR3 DNA is TGTGCCAGTAGCAAAACAGGAAATAGCAATCAGCCCCAGCATTTT. Translating gives CASSKTGNSNQPQHF.

The chain uses TRBV7-2 and TRBJ2-6, with D hard to call. Germline assignment: CDR1 SGHTA and CDR2 FQGNSA. The CDR3 runs 15 residues. Trimming removed 2 bases from V and 0 bases from J, with 5 bases in between. CDR3 sequence (DNA): TGTGCCAGCAGCTTAATCGTCTCTGGGGCCAACGTCCTGACTTTC. It encodes CASSLIVSGANVLTF.

The chain recombines TRBV19 with TRBJ1-6, with D tentatively TRBD1 (5 bases). CDR1 is LNHDA, CDR2 SQIVND, per germline (reference sequence). The CDR3 is made up of 14 amino acids. V lost 3 bases and J 14 bases, leaving 17 bases between the germline ends. For the CDR3, the DNA is TGTGCCAGTAGTATCGGGACGCCCAATCTTTCCCTCCACTTT. Translating gives CASSIGTPNLSLHF.

In this sample, this clone turned up a few times. The chain is built from TRBV28 and TRBJ1-5, with unresolved D. The V gene's germline CDR1 is MDHEN and CDR2 SYDVKM. V was clipped by 1 base and J by 1 base, with 23 bases between them. The CDR3 consists of 20 residues. CDR3 bases: TGTGCCAGCAGTTTATTATCACGGTATAGCGGGGTAAGGAGCAATCAGCCCCAGCATTTT. The encoded protein is CASSLLSRYSGVRSNQPQHF.

V gene TRBV7-2 combines with J gene TRBJ1-1; D ambiguous. Germline values: CDR1 SGHTA, CDR2 FQGNSA. CDR3 length equals 13 residues. Trimming took 4 bases from V and 5 from J, leaving 11 bases between them. DNA of the CDR3: TGTGCCAGCAGCTCTGGACGGGGAACTGAAGCTTTCTTT. As protein: CASSSGRGTEAFF.

The genes are TRBV4-2 and TRBJ1-2, with D possibly TRBD1 on 5 matching bases. The germline V gene has CDR1 LGHNA and CDR2 YNFKEQ. V gave up 7 bases and J gave up 8 bases, with 23 bases separating them. CDR3 length: 15 residues. CDR3 in amino acids: CASNPRGTVGGGYTF. As DNA, the CDR3 is TGTGCCAGCAACCCCCGGGGGACCGTGGGGGGGGGCTACACCTTC.

The J gene is TRBJ2-3, the V gene TRBV5-4, with D perhaps matching TRBD1 or TRBD2 (5 bases each). The germline CDR1 and CDR2 sequences are SGHNT and YYREEE (reference sequence). The CDR3 runs to 15 residues. V shed 0 bases and J shed 2 bases, with 10 bases lying between them. CDR3 region: CASSLAGPNTDTQYF. The CDR3 DNA follows: TGTGCCAGCAGCTTGGCGGGGCCTAACACAGATACGCAGTATTTT.

This chain joins TRBV12-5 and TRBJ2-1, with 9 bases aligning to TRBD1. The trim removed 0 bases at V and 10 bases at J, leaving 19 bases unmatched. The CDR3 covers 19 residues. The germline gives CDR1 LGHNT, CDR2 FRNRAP. The CDR3 DNA reads TGTGCTAGTGGTTTGGTAATAGCCTGGGACAGGGAGAGGGTAAAGGAGCAGTTCTTC. As protein: CASGLVIAWDRERVKEQFF.

This clone has a single count. This rearrangement joins TRBV4-2 to TRBJ2-1, with TRBD2 matching over 8 bases. The CDR3 has 17 residues. CDR1 is LGHNA, CDR2 YNFKEQ, per germline. V lost 3 bases to trimming and J lost 2 bases; unmatched junction nucleotides: 9. The CDR3 bases are TGTGCCAGCAGCCATCCCTTAGCGGGACCGACCTACAATGAGCAGTTCTTC. Its translation: CASSHPLAGPTYNEQFF.

The chain recombines TRBV19 with TRBJ2-1, with 12 nucleotides matching TRBD2. CDR1 and CDR2 (germline): LNHDA, SQIVND (reference sequence). CDR3 length equals 18 residues. Losses at the gene ends were 4 bases for V and 0 bases for J; bases not matched to a gene: 7. The CDR3 reads CASSRTSGAPSSYNEQFF. The CDR3 coding sequence is TGTGCCAGTAGTAGGACTAGCGGGGCTCCGAGCTCCTACAATGAGCAGTTCTTC.

The chain recombines TRBV6-1 with TRBJ2-1, with D hard to call. There are 11 residues in the CDR3. The V end lost 3 bases, the J end lost 12 bases, and 9 bases lay between the germline ends. The germline gives CDR1 MNHNS, CDR2 SASEGT. The CDR3 DNA reads TGTGCCAGCAGTGAGACCCCTTCGCAGTTCTTC. This sequence encodes CASSETPSQFF.

The rearrangement links TRBV18 to TRBJ2-7; 7 positions agree with TRBD2. Germline CDR1 is KGHSH and CDR2 is LQKENI. The V segment lost 4 bases and the J segment 5 bases; nucleotides outside the gene matches: 11. CDR3 size: 15 residues. The CDR3 is CASSLSSGAGDEQYF. The CDR3 DNA follows: TGTGCCAGCTCACTGTCCAGCGGGGCGGGGGACGAGCAGTACTTC. The full variable domain, completed using reference TRBV18 and TRBJ2-7, is NAGVMQNPRHLVRRRGQEARLRCSPMKGHSHVYWYRQLPEEGLKFMVYLQKENIIDESGMPKERFSAEFPKEGPSILRIQQVVRGDSAAYFCASSLSSGAGDEQYFGPGTRLTVT.

A single count supports this clone. V and J are TRBV6-5 and TRBJ2-7; 8 nucleotides match TRBD1. The CDR3 contains 14 residues. Germline CDR1 MNHEY, CDR2 SVGAGI. With V trimmed by 6 bases and J by 6 bases, 10 bases remained unmatched. DNA of the CDR3: TGTGCCAGCAGCGAGGTCGACAGGGGCGGCGAGCAGTACTTC. This encodes CASSEVDRGGEQYF.